The 11 T cell receptor beta chains given below trace back to one sample, sequenced in a study of regulatory T cells in long-lasting Graves disease. Relying on iRepertoire HTBI primers and Arm-PCR of CDR3 regions, the team built TCR beta libraries. MiXCR, applied by TCRdb to the multiplex PCR reads, yields one record per CDR3 protein. The table includes roughly 320,000 distinct CDR3 sequences, roughly a sixth detected once. Stated time point: newly diagnosed GD, antithyroid drugs for less than 3 months. There was RNA extracted from PBMCs, and the TCR library was made from it. These sequences were also reported in another study, on T cells in Graves' hyperthyroidism and ophthalmopathy.

The source material was peripheral blood mononuclear cells (PBMCs), sampled at new diagnosis, from a patient treated with antithyroid drugs. These receptors came from a man in his forties with Graves disease.

This clonotype came up a few times. The chain employs TRBV7-2 and TRBJ2-2, with 12 nucleotides matching TRBD2. The length of the CDR3 is 16 residues. V gave up 5 bases and J gave up 4 bases; unmatched junction bases: 5. The V gene's germline CDR1 is SGHTA and CDR2 FQGNSA. CDR3: CASSQTSGGATGELFF. In DNA, the CDR3 is TGTGCCAGCAGCCAGACTAGCGGGGGTGCCACCGGGGAGCTGTTTTTT.

On this clonotype itself: A read error may explain this, as a much larger clone is one base away. The chain recombines TRBV5-6 with TRBJ2-7; D not resolved. Germline loops: CDR1 SGHDT, CDR2 YYEEEE. CDR3 length equals 12 residues. The CDR3 DNA reads as TGTGCCGGCAGCTCAGACCTCTACGAGCAGTACTTC. Translating gives CAGSSDLYEQYF.

This clonotype has at least ten counts. CDR3 in amino acids: CAWDRQNTEAFF. Written as DNA, the CDR3 is TGTGCCTGGGACAGACAGAACACTGAAGCTTTCTTT. V gene TRBV30 combines with J gene TRBJ1-1; maybe TRBD1 (5 bases). Trimming cost V 5 bases and J 1 base, with 8 bases left between them. The CDR3 spans 12 residues. Germline V lookup: CDR1 GTSNPN, CDR2 SVGIG (reference sequence).

This clonotype has just a few counts. The CDR3: CASSLGRQGAFEKLFF. The CDR3 region has the DNA TGTGCCAGCAGTTTAGGACGACAGGGCGCGTTTGAAAAACTGTTTTTT. The chain carries TRBV12-3 or TRBV12-4 and TRBJ1-4; 7 positions agree with TRBD1. CDR3 size: 16 residues. V lost 1 base, J lost 7 bases, and 9 bases stayed unmatched.

In this sample, this clonotype turned up many times. The rearrangement links TRBV28 to TRBJ2-3; 11 bases are shared with TRBD1. From germline, CDR1 is MDHEN and CDR2 SYDVKM. The CDR3 runs 17 residues. Trimming at V came to 6 bases and at J to 1 base, leaving 9 bases not matched to a gene. The chain's CDR3 is CASSWPGTGGGTDTQYF. CDR3 coding DNA: TGTGCCAGCAGCTGGCCCGGGACAGGGGGAGGCACAGATACGCAGTATTTT. The entire variable domain, with the rest obtained from reference TRBV28 and TRBJ2-3, is as follows: DVKVTQSSRYLVKRTGEKVFLECVQDMDHENMFWYRQDPGLGLRLIYFSYDVKMKEKGDIPEGYSVSREKKERFSLILESASTNQTSMYLCASSWPGTGGGTDTQYFGPGTRLTVL.

This clonotype was counted between two and nine times. This sequence joins TRBV19 and TRBJ2-5; TRBD2 matches at 9 bases. The CDR3 is made up of 16 amino acids. V lost 6 bases to trimming and J lost 0 bases; unmatched junction nucleotides: 8. Germline V CDR1 and CDR2: LNHDA, SQIVND (reference sequence). CDR3 nucleotide sequence: TGTGCCAGTAGGAGTTCAAGCGGGAGGTACCAAGAGACCCAGTACTTC. Translated, it gives CASRSSSGRYQETQYF.

This clonotype was recorded many times. The chain carries TRBV18 and TRBJ1-5, with 7 bases aligning to TRBD1. Germline V gene lookup returns CDR1 KGHSH and CDR2 LQKENI. The length of the CDR3 is 15 residues. V was pared by 1 base and J by 4 bases, with 4 bases of the junction left unmatched. Here the CDR3 reads CASSPQGAVNQPQHF. DNA for the CDR3: TGTGCCAGCTCACCACAGGGGGCGGTTAATCAGCCCCAGCATTTT.

CDR3 sequence: CASSRWTSGGQETQYF. In DNA form, the CDR3 reads TGCGCCAGCAGCCGTTGGACTAGCGGGGGCCAAGAGACCCAGTACTTC. V usage is TRBV4-1 and J usage is TRBJ2-5; 13 nucleotides agree with TRBD2. Germline CDR1 and CDR2: MGHRA and YSYEKL. The V segment lost 4 bases and the J segment 1 base; nucleotides outside the gene matches: 3. The length of the CDR3 is 16 residues.

The rearrangement joins TRBV10-3 to TRBJ2-7, with D tentatively TRBD1 (5 bases). Looked up from germline, CDR1 is ENHRY and CDR2 is SYGVKD. The CDR3 loop spans 13 amino acids. The V and J ends lost 3 bases and 2 bases respectively, with 8 bases between them. The CDR3 DNA reads as TGTGCCATCAGTGATACAGGAGCCTACGAGCAGTACTTC. Encoded protein: CAISDTGAYEQYF.

The CDR3 loop is CASSDSFWTERHAYGYTF. The CDR3 DNA sequence: TGTGCCAGCAGTGATTCTTTTTGGACGGAGAGACATGCCTATGGCTACACCTTC. The chain employs TRBV6-4 and TRBJ1-2; the D is unclear. CDR1 is MRHNA, CDR2 SNTAGT, per germline. V lost 3 bases and J lost 4, with 24 bases in between. The CDR3 has 18 residues.

This clonotype was seen only a few times. A single base separates this from a much larger clone, so it may be a read error. This CDR3 is missing its conserved last phenylalanine or tryptophan, likely due to a read error. The V and J genes are TRBV3-1 and TRBJ2-7; D might be TRBD2 (6 bases). Germline V CDR1 and CDR2: LGHDT, YNNKEL (reference sequence). The CDR3 has 14 residues. V gave up 5 bases and J gave up 5 bases, with 16 bases separating them. The CDR3 nucleotides read TGTGCCAGCAGCGAGACTGCTAGCGTCAACGAGCAGTACCTC. Residues: CASSETASVNEQYL.